This T cell receptor (beta chain) was found in a study of T-cell reconstitution after alpha-beta-depleted transplantation in children. Study-wide points: Approximately two months post-transplant, alpha-beta T cells reportedly originated from several hundred expanded graft clones. When one year had passed after transplant, most T-cell counts and diversity came from newly produced T cells.

The library targeted TCRbeta and was prepared with unique molecular identifiers. From the PCR reads, TCRdb called clonotypes with MiXCR, one entry per CDR3 protein. This table holds about 200,000 distinct CDR3 sequences, 6.6% found once. This clonotype was found many times. As yet, its antigen is unknown. With 1 base removed from V and 5 bases from J, the gap between germline ends came to 9 bases. The CDR3 is 12 residues long. Per the germline V gene, CDR1 is SQVTM and CDR2 is ANQGSEA. The rearrangement uses TRBV29-1 and TRBJ2-7; TRBD1 is a possible D gene (6 bases). The sequence was collected from a boy between 2 and 10 years old with acute lymphoblastic leukemia, due to receive a stem cell transplant. Sequencing used PBMCs, obtained before TCRalphabeta/CD19-depleted stem cell transplant. CDR3 loop: CSVEAGVDEQYF. The CDR3 DNA follows: TGCAGCGTTGAAGCAGGGGTCGACGAGCAGTACTTC.